A selection of T cell receptor beta chains follows, all from one sample in a study of human T cells and chemical hapten exposure. Using its own MiXCR run on the RACE reads, TCRdb lists one record per CDR3 protein. The sample lists about 190,000 distinct CDR3 sequences; under 25% were seen once. Sample: whole blood, taken in connection with sensitization to the hapten diphenylcyclopropenone (DPC). The receptors originated from a woman aged 40 to 49 with alopecia areata. Some clones in this sample may be carry-over from other donors' samples. Each CDR3 is given with its conserved first and last residue. A D gene is named only where the DNA matches it firmly. Clone size is shown for a subset of rows, as once, few, many or a class of expanded clone.

clone_size	j_call	d_call	v_call	cdr3_aa	cdr3_nt
many	TRBJ1-5	TRBD1	TRBV27	CASSWAGQGSNQPQHF	TGTGCCAGCAGTTGGGCGGGACAGGGATCCAATCAGCCCCAGCATTTT
NA	TRBJ1-2	NA	TRBV6-5	CASSYMAGQGANYGYTF	TGTGCCAGCAGTTACATGGCAGGGCAGGGTGCTAACTATGGCTACACCTTC
few	TRBJ1-4	NA	TRBV29-1	CSAKRGAEEKLFF	TGCAGCGCCAAGCGGGGGGCGGAGGAAAAACTGTTTTTT
few	TRBJ2-7	NA	TRBV5-4	CASSSNRQTREQYF	TGTGCCAGCAGCAGCAACCGGCAAACCCGCGAGCAGTACTTC
NA	TRBJ1-6	NA	TRBV10-3	CAITAAAYNSPLNF	TGTGCCATCACGGCCGCGGCCTATAATTCACCCCTCAACTTT
many	TRBJ2-7	NA	TRBV20-1	CSTKAEESYEQYF	TGCAGCACAAAAGCGGAAGAGTCCTACGAGCAGTACTTC
few	TRBJ1-2	NA	TRBV10-3	CAISESGKGDPYGYTF	TGTGCCATCAGTGAGTCGGGCAAGGGGGATCCCTATGGCTACACCTTC
NA	TRBJ2-5	NA	TRBV20-1	CSAPKAVQETQYF	TGCAGTGCCCCCAAAGCGGTTCAAGAGACCCAGTACTTC
few	TRBJ1-2	TRBD1	TRBV27	CASSLRQGVAGYTF	TGTGCCAGCAGTTTAAGACAGGGCGTCGCCGGCTACACCTTC
few	TRBJ2-1	TRBD2	TRBV10-3	CAIRGGGSYNEQFF	TGTGCCATCAGGGGGGGGGGCTCCTACAATGAGCAGTTCTTC
NA	TRBJ2-1	TRBD2	TRBV7-9	CASSAGLAVDNEQFF	TGTGCCAGCAGCGCAGGACTAGCGGTGGACAATGAGCAGTTCTTC
NA	TRBJ2-7	TRBD1	TRBV12-3/TRBV12-4	CASSRTGDVGEQYF	TGTGCCAGCAGTCGAACAGGGGACGTTGGCGAGCAGTACTTC
NA	TRBJ2-2	NA	TRBV6-1	CASGRSIGNTGELFF	TGTGCCAGCGGCAGGTCAATAGGGAACACCGGGGAGCTGTTTTTT
NA	TRBJ2-7	TRBD2	TRBV5-1	CASSDGTSAYEQYF	TGCGCCAGCAGCGACGGGACTAGCGCGTACGAGCAGTACTTC
NA	TRBJ2-7	NA	TRBV7-9	CASSGGGRREQYF	TGTGCCAGCAGCGGGGGAGGACGGAGGGAGCAGTACTTC
NA	TRBJ2-5	NA	TRBV29-1	CSALHDQETQYF	TGCAGCGCCCTTCACGATCAAGAGACCCAGTACTTC
NA	TRBJ1-5	NA	TRBV15	CATSRDLPRQWGTYSNQPQHF	TGTGCCACCAGCAGAGATCTTCCGAGGCAGTGGGGAACTTATAGCAATCAGCCCCAGCATTTT
NA	TRBJ1-5	NA	TRBV6-5	CASAQQGGNQPQHF	TGTGCCAGCGCTCAACAGGGAGGGAATCAGCCCCAGCATTTT
NA	TRBJ2-2	NA	TRBV14	CASSQQNSAGELFF	TGTGCCAGCAGCCAACAGAATAGTGCCGGGGAGCTGTTTTTT
few	TRBJ2-7	TRBD1	TRBV7-2	CASSLGRDRPWYF	TGTGCCAGCAGCTTAGGCCGGGACAGACCTTGGTACTTC
many	TRBJ2-7	TRBD2	TRBV20-1	CSATGTRNYEQYF	TGCAGTGCTACCGGGACTAGGAACTACGAGCAGTACTTC
many	TRBJ1-1	NA	TRBV27	CASSLGAGMNTEAFF	TGTGCCAGCAGTTTGGGGGCAGGCATGAACACTGAAGCTTTCTTT
many	TRBJ2-1	TRBD1	TRBV2	CASRPRDSSYNEQFF	TGTGCCAGCAGGCCCCGGGACAGCTCCTACAATGAGCAGTTCTTC
few	TRBJ2-3	TRBD1	TRBV29-1	CSVGQGAADTQYF	TGCAGCGTTGGACAGGGGGCCGCAGATACGCAGTATTTT
few	TRBJ1-5	NA	TRBV6-1	CASSGQPQHF	TGTGCCAGCAGTGGACAGCCCCAGCATTTT
few	TRBJ2-1	NA	TRBV5-1	CASSLSDPEYNEQFF	TGCGCCAGCAGCTTGTCCGATCCCGAATACAATGAGCAGTTCTTC
NA	TRBJ2-1	TRBD2	TRBV7-2	CASSNGLAGDNEQFF	TGTGCCAGCAGCAATGGACTAGCGGGGGACAATGAGCAGTTCTTC
NA	TRBJ2-1	NA	TRBV6-2/TRBV6-3	CASSPLPTLDNEQFF	TGTGCCAGCAGTCCACTACCGACATTAGACAATGAGCAGTTCTTC
NA	TRBJ2-1	TRBD2	TRBV10-3	CAIRDTSGTSMIHNEQFF	TGTGCCATCAGAGATACTAGCGGGACCTCCATGATTCACAATGAGCAGTTCTTC
many	TRBJ2-5	TRBD1	TRBV5-4	CASSLVGTARGQETQYF	TGTGCCAGCAGCTTGGTTGGGACAGCCAGAGGGCAAGAGACCCAGTACTTC
NA	TRBJ1-2	TRBD1	TRBV6-2/TRBV6-3	CASSPRSGGVYGYTF	TGTGCCAGCAGCCCCAGATCAGGGGGAGTCTATGGCTACACCTTC
many	TRBJ1-3	TRBD1	TRBV20-1	CSARPRRGAGNTIYF	TGCAGTGCTAGACCGCGCAGGGGGGCTGGAAACACCATATATTTT
NA	TRBJ1-5	NA	TRBV9	CASSVDPGSNQPQHF	TGTGCCAGCAGCGTAGATCCGGGAAGCAATCAGCCCCAGCATTTT
few	TRBJ2-3	NA	TRBV4-3	CASSQLSTDTQYF	TGCGCCAGCAGTCAGCTAAGCACAGATACGCAGTATTTT
few	TRBJ2-1	TRBD2	TRBV6-5	CASSFPGLAGEQFF	TGTGCCAGCAGTTTTCCGGGACTAGCTGGTGAGCAGTTCTTC
few	TRBJ1-4	NA	TRBV28	CASRSFNEKLFF	TGTGCCAGCAGGAGTTTTAATGAAAAACTGTTTTTT
NA	TRBJ2-3	NA	TRBV27	CASSLWRRTDTQYF	TGTGCCAGCAGTTTATGGCGCCGTACAGATACGCAGTATTTT
many	TRBJ2-5	TRBD1	TRBV7-7	CASSLTGVQETQYF	TGTGCTAGCAGCTTGACAGGGGTGCAAGAGACCCAGTACTTC
NA	TRBJ2-1	NA	TRBV20-1	CSARANEQFF	TGCAGTGCTAGAGCCAATGAGCAGTTCTTC
few	TRBJ2-2	NA	TRBV6-2/TRBV6-3	CASSYGRANTGELFF	TGTGCCAGCAGTTACGGGCGGGCGAACACCGGGGAGCTGTTTTTT
NA	TRBJ1-4	NA	TRBV18	CASSPRVEAEKLFF	TGTGCCAGCTCACCCAGGGTGGAAGCAGAAAAACTGTTTTTT
NA	TRBJ1-1	NA	TRBV21-1	CASRRHRVSTEAFF	TGTGCCAGCCGCAGACACAGGGTTTCTACTGAAGCTTTCTTT
many	TRBJ2-5	NA	TRBV4-1	CASSPLENREETQYF	TGCGCCAGCAGCCCGTTAGAGAACAGGGAAGAGACCCAGTACTTC
NA	TRBJ2-1	NA	TRBV4-3	CASSRAREQYNEQFF	TGCGCCAGCAGCCGAGCGAGGGAGCAATACAATGAGCAGTTCTTC
NA	TRBJ2-5	TRBD1	TRBV13	CASSSTGGTKTQYF	TGTGCCAGCAGCTCGACAGGGGGTACGAAGACCCAGTACTTC